A single sample is the source of the 26 T cell receptor beta chains below, sequenced in a study of regulatory T cells in long-lasting Graves disease. Specified time point: newly diagnosed GD, antithyroid drugs for less than 3 months. Researchers made the TCR library from RNA that was extracted from PBMCs. Building the TCR beta libraries relied on iRepertoire HTBI primers, and CDR3 regions underwent Arm-PCR. TCRdb ran MiXCR on the multiplex PCR reads and lists one entry per CDR3 protein. The sample shows 360,000 or so distinct CDR3 sequences, around 15% of them seen only once. These same data were also listed under a study on T cells in Graves' hyperthyroidism and ophthalmopathy.

This sample comprised peripheral blood mononuclear cells (PBMCs), obtained at new diagnosis, from a patient treated with antithyroid drugs. Receptor source: a woman aged 18-35 years with Graves disease.

This clonotype was seen ten or more times. V gene TRBV5-1 combines with J gene TRBJ2-2, with D possibly being TRBD1 or TRBD2 (5 bases each). The CDR3 runs 17 residues. With 1 base removed from V and 1 base from J, the gap between germline ends came to 14 bases. The V gene's germline CDR1 is SGHRS and CDR2 YFSETQ. CDR3 bases: TGCGCCAGCAGCTTGCCGGCCGGGACCGAGAACACCGGGGAGCTGTTTTTT. Translated: CASSLPAGTENTGELFF.

Turning to this clonotype: A much larger clone lies one base from this, so it may be a read error. This chain joins TRBV7-2 and TRBJ1-1; D remains ambiguous. CDR1 and CDR2 (germline): SGHTA, FQGNSA. CDR3 length: 12 amino acids. The CDR3 loop reads CAGSLRVTEAFF. The CDR3 bases are TGTGCCGGCAGCTTAAGGGTCACTGAAGCTTTCTTT.

Details on this clonotype: A single base separates this from a much larger clone, so it may be a read error. This chain links TRBV6-1 with TRBJ2-1; 8 nucleotides line up with TRBD2. CDR1 is MNHNS and CDR2 is SASEGT in the germline V gene. The CDR3 sequence is 15 residues long. The CDR3 region has the DNA TGTGCCAGCGCGAGGCTAGCGGGCTCCTACAATGGGCAGTTCTTC. It specifies CASARLAGSYNGQFF.

The rearrangement joins TRBV2 to TRBJ1-2; 7 positions match TRBD1. V trimming: 8 bases; J trimming: 4 bases; junction bases outside the gene matches: 7. This CDR3 has 13 residues. From germline, CDR1 is SNHLY and CDR2 FYNNEI. This CDR3 is CASAPGGAYGYTF. CDR3 sequence (DNA): TGTGCCAGCGCCCCAGGGGGTGCCTATGGCTACACCTTC. Full variable domain (missing parts from reference TRBV2 and TRBJ1-2): EPEVTQTPSHQVTQMGQEVILRCVPISNHLYFYWYRQILGQKVEFLVSFYNNEISEKSEIFDDQFSVERPDGSNFTLKIRSTKLEDSAMYFCASAPGGAYGYTFGSGTRLTVV.

In this sample, this clonotype turned up many times. This chain links TRBV2 with TRBJ2-1; 8 bases fit TRBD2. The V gene end was trimmed by 3 bases and the J gene end by 2 bases; junction bases not matched to a gene: 3. The CDR3 is made up of 15 amino acids. Germline V CDR1 and CDR2: SNHLY, FYNNEI. The CDR3 protein is CASSESAGAYNEQFF. The CDR3 DNA reads TGTGCCAGCAGTGAGTCAGCGGGGGCCTACAATGAGCAGTTCTTC.

This clonotype was detected only once. This chain joins TRBV19 and TRBJ2-1; D call uncertain. Trimming took off 5 bases at V and 14 bases at J, with 16 bases between the two ends. CDR1 is LNHDA and CDR2 is SQIVND in the germline V gene (reference sequence). The CDR3 totals 12 residues. The CDR3 coding sequence is TGTGCCAGTAGTGGCTTATTGGGCCCTGAGTTCTTC. It is translated as CASSGLLGPEFF. The variable domain in full, completed from reference TRBV19 and TRBJ2-1, reads DGGITQSPKYLFRKEGQNVTLSCEQNLNHDAMYWYRQDPGQGLRLIYYSQIVNDFQKGDIAEGYSVSREKKESFPLTVTSAQKNPTAFYLCASSGLLGPEFFGPGTRLTVL.

This sequence joins TRBV7-9 and TRBJ2-3; 9 bases are shared with TRBD2. Germline values: CDR1 SEHNR, CDR2 FQNEAQ (reference sequence). This CDR3 has 17 residues. The J segment lost 0 bases and the V segment lost 2 bases, leaving 6 bases of the junction unmatched. The CDR3 DNA reads as TGTGCCAGCAGCTTAACAGCGGGAGGACCTAGCACAGATACGCAGTATTTT. Translated: CASSLTAGGPSTDTQYF. The full variable domain, its missing parts supplied by reference TRBV7-9 and TRBJ2-3, is DTGVSQNPRHKITKRGQNVTFRCDPISEHNRLYWYRQTLGQGPEFLTYFQNEAQLEKSRLLSDRFSAERPKGSFSTLEIQRTEQGDSAMYLCASSLTAGGPSTDTQYFGPGTRLTVL.

There are a few counts of this clonotype. The genes are TRBV4-1 and TRBJ1-1; D gene ambiguous. Germline V CDR1 and CDR2: MGHRA, YSYEKL. The V end lost 1 base, the J end lost 3 bases, and 6 bases lay between the germline ends. The CDR3 sequence is 13 residues long. CDR3 nucleotide sequence: TGCGCCAGCAGCCAAGTCAGAGACACTGAAGCTTTCTTT. The encoded protein is CASSQVRDTEAFF.

The chain uses TRBV6-2 or TRBV6-3 and TRBJ2-5; 8 nucleotides align to TRBD2. The length of the CDR3 is 15 residues. V gave up 4 bases and J gave up 4 bases; unmatched junction bases: 8. Germline CDR1 MNHEY, CDR2 SVGEGT. Here the CDR3 reads CASSSVGGARETQYF. The CDR3 DNA reads TGTGCCAGCAGTTCCGTCGGGGGGGCCAGAGAGACCCAGTACTTC.

This clonotype was observed at least ten times. The V call is TRBV29-1, the J call TRBJ2-3; D gene unclear. The CDR3 consists of 12 residues. Germline V gene data show CDR1 as SQVTM and CDR2 as ANQGSEA. The V end was cut by 3 bases, the J end by 1 base, with 5 bases between. The DNA for the CDR3 is TGCAGCGTTGACGGAGGCACAGATACGCAGTATTTT. Residues: CSVDGGTDTQYF.

This clonotype was picked up one time. The rearrangement joins TRBV5-1 to TRBJ1-1; D gene unclear. The V end lost 4 bases, the J end lost 1 base, and 11 bases lay between the germline ends. Germline V lookup: CDR1 SGHRS, CDR2 YFSETQ. The CDR3 runs to 14 residues. The CDR3 DNA follows: TGCGCCAGCAGCAATGGACGGTGGAACACTGAAGCTTTCTTT. Residues: CASSNGRWNTEAFF.

In this sample, this clonotype turned up many times. V gene TRBV7-6 combines with J gene TRBJ2-2; 7 nucleotides match TRBD1. Germline V gives CDR1 SGHVS, CDR2 FNYEAQ. The CDR3 consists of 16 residues. J was trimmed by 0 bases and V by 5 bases; bases with no gene match: 6. CDR3 protein: CASSDTGTANTGELFF. CDR3 DNA sequence: TGTGCCAGCAGCGATACCGGGACAGCGAACACCGGGGAGCTGTTTTTT.

This clonotype has only a few counts. This chain joins TRBV6-5 and TRBJ2-7, with D perhaps TRBD1 (5 bases). CDR1 and CDR2 (germline): MNHEY, SVGAGI. Trimming pared 0 bases from V and 2 bases from J, leaving 11 bases between. This CDR3 is 15 amino acids long. DNA for the CDR3: TGTGCCAGCAGTTACTCCGGACATAAGGCCTACGAGCAGTACTTC. Translating gives CASSYSGHKAYEQYF.

This clonotype was observed many times. The rearrangement links TRBV5-1 to TRBJ2-3; D not certain. Per the germline V gene, CDR1 is SGHRS and CDR2 is YFSETQ. V dropped 0 bases and J dropped 2 bases, with 10 bases sitting between them. The CDR3 totals 15 residues. The CDR3: CASSLVRTTTDTQYF. The DNA for the CDR3 is TGCGCCAGCAGCTTGGTTCGGACCACCACAGATACGCAGTATTTT.

This clonotype has a count of ten or more. The genes are TRBV28 and TRBJ2-5, with D maybe TRBD1 (6 bases). V lost 5 bases to trimming and J lost 0 bases, with 13 bases between them. Germline CDR1 reads MDHEN; CDR2 reads SYDVKM. The CDR3 contains 15 residues. CDR3 sequence reads: CASSPGTQYQETQYF. The DNA of the CDR3 is TGTGCCAGCAGTCCCGGGACACAGTACCAAGAGACCCAGTACTTC.

In this sample, this clonotype turned up many times. The chain has TRBV20-1 and TRBJ2-1; 11 nucleotides match TRBD2. The V and J ends lost 1 base and 4 bases, in that order; junction bases with no gene match: 9. CDR1 is DFQATT and CDR2 is SNEGSKA in the germline V gene (reference sequence). This CDR3 has 17 residues. This CDR3 is CSARVSGGTSGYNEQFF. CDR3 DNA sequence: TGCAGTGCTAGAGTCTCCGGTGGGACTAGCGGTTACAATGAGCAGTTCTTC.

V and J are TRBV5-6 and TRBJ1-1; no firm D call. V was trimmed by 2 bases and J by 10 bases, leaving 12 bases between them. This CDR3 spans 12 amino acids. The germline V gene has CDR1 SGHDT and CDR2 YYEEEE. As DNA, the CDR3 is TGTGCCAGCAGCTTTGGCGGAGGTGGAGCTTTCTTT. This encodes CASSFGGGGAFF.

This clonotype was recorded at least ten times. The chain uses TRBV6-1 and TRBJ2-3; 13 bases are shared with TRBD2. The CDR3 extends over 17 amino acids. The V gene's germline CDR1 is MNHNS and CDR2 SASEGT. V lost 6 bases and J lost 0; bases outside the gene matches: 6. In nucleotides, the CDR3 is TGTGCCAGCAGCAACGGACTAGCGGGAGTTAGCACAGATACGCAGTATTTT. Protein: CASSNGLAGVSTDTQYF.

CDR3 nucleotide sequence: TGTGCCAGTAGTAGTGGACTAGCGGGAGACCTGTACTTC. Translating it yields CASSSGLAGDLYF. The chain couples TRBV19 to TRBJ2-4; 13 nucleotides agree with TRBD2. The ends lost 4 bases at V and 15 bases at J; junction bases unmatched: 6. Germline values: CDR1 LNHDA, CDR2 SQIVND (reference sequence). The CDR3 is 13 amino acids.

This clonotype appeared many times. This chain connects TRBV2 to TRBJ1-5; D not resolved. This CDR3 contains 14 residues. The ends were cut back, 7 bases at V and 7 bases at J, with 17 bases in the middle. Per the germline V gene, CDR1 is SNHLY and CDR2 is FYNNEI. The chain's CDR3 is CASIGGISGQPQHF. For the CDR3, the DNA is TGTGCCAGCATCGGCGGGATCTCCGGGCAGCCCCAGCATTTT.

This clonotype was picked up many times. This chain links TRBV29-1 with TRBJ2-3; no firm D call. Germline CDR1 SQVTM, CDR2 ANQGSEA. The germline V and J ends were trimmed by 4 bases and 0 bases, with 8 bases remaining between them. The CDR3 has 13 residues. The CDR3 DNA reads TGCAGCGTTGTAGTAGCTAGCACAGATACGCAGTATTTT. It encodes CSVVVASTDTQYF.

In its sample, this clonotype was seen many times. The chain recombines TRBV20-1 with TRBJ2-7, with 7 bases matching TRBD1. This CDR3 region has 14 residues. Germline V gene data show CDR1 as DFQATT and CDR2 as SNEGSKA (reference sequence). The trim removed 5 bases at V and 5 bases at J, leaving 12 bases unmatched. The CDR3 here is CSAGKTGRGNEQYF. CDR3 coding DNA: TGCAGTGCTGGAAAGACAGGGAGAGGTAACGAGCAGTACTTC.

The genes are TRBV6-2 or TRBV6-3 and TRBJ1-5, with no clear D. Germline CDR1 is MNHEY and CDR2 is SVGEGT. The CDR3 length is 14 residues. V was shortened by 2 bases and J by 4 bases, with 9 bases between the two germline ends. The CDR3 loop reads CASSYKRENQPQHF. The CDR3 coding sequence is TGTGCCAGCAGTTACAAGCGGGAGAATCAGCCCCAGCATTTT.

This clonotype was seen at least ten times. The V gene is TRBV7-8, the J gene TRBJ2-7, with D perhaps matching TRBD1 (6 bases). V shed 3 bases and J shed 5 bases, with 17 bases lying between them. Per the germline V gene, CDR1 is SGHVS and CDR2 is FQNEAQ. The CDR3 is made up of 15 amino acids. The CDR3 here is CASSFRGRKGDEQYF. In nucleotides, the CDR3 is TGTGCCAGCAGCTTCCGGGGACGGAAGGGGGACGAGCAGTACTTC.

In this sample, this clonotype turned up a few times. The chain has TRBV7-6 and TRBJ2-5; TRBD2 agrees at 12 bases. Germline assignment: CDR1 SGHVS and CDR2 FNYEAQ. Germline trimming cut 0 bases from V and 4 bases from J; bases unmatched to any gene: 3. The CDR3 loop spans 16 amino acids. The CDR3 coding sequence is TGTGCCAGCAGCTTAGCGGCTAGCGGGGGGGCAGAGACCCAGTACTTC. This gives the protein CASSLAASGGAETQYF. The whole variable domain, remainder taken from reference TRBV7-6 and TRBJ2-5, is GAGVSQSPRYKVTKRGQDVALRCDPISGHVSLYWYRQALGQGPEFLTYFNYEAQQDKSGLPNDRFSAERPEGSISTLTIQRTEQRDSAMYRCASSLAASGGAETQYFGPGTRLLVL.

This clonotype was seen at least ten times. J is TRBJ2-1 and V is TRBV6-1; possible D gene TRBD1, 6 bases. The CDR3 has 15 amino acids. Germline V CDR1 and CDR2: MNHNS, SASEGT. V lost 2 bases to trimming and J lost 4 bases, with 12 bases between them. CDR3 protein: CASSENAGDYNEQFF. In nucleotides, the CDR3 is TGTGCCAGCAGTGAAAATGCAGGGGATTACAATGAGCAGTTCTTC.